The 27 T cell receptor beta chains below were found in one sample sequenced in a study of STAT5B mutations in CD4+ large granular lymphocyte leukemia. Sequenced by immunoSEQ multiplex PCR; TCRdb stores in-frame clones only, minus some. The table lists tens of thousands of clones, around 81% of them singletons, with 4.4% in the top ten. Sequencing was performed on CD4+ T cells from blood buffy coats. The receptors originated from a human donor in good health.

The V and J genes are TRBV19 and TRBJ2-3, with a tentative D call TRBD1 (6 bases). The CDR3 runs to 15 residues. Trimming removed 5 bases from V and 0 bases from J, with 12 bases in between. Germline V lookup: CDR1 LNHDA, CDR2 SQIVND (reference sequence). The DNA for the CDR3 is TGTGCCAGTAGTCCACAGGGCCCTAGCACAGATACGCAGTATTTT. Protein sequence: CASSPQGPSTDTQYF. Variable domain in full (rest from reference TRBV19 and TRBJ2-3): DGGITQSPKYLFRKEGQNVTLSCEQNLNHDAMYWYRQDPGQGLRLIYYSQIVNDFQKGDIAEGYSVSREKKESFPLTVTSAQKNPTAFYLCASSPQGPSTDTQYFGPGTRLTVL.

V and J are TRBV19 and TRBJ1-1, with TRBD1 matching over 9 bases. The V gene's germline CDR1 is LNHDA and CDR2 SQIVND (reference sequence). The CDR3 is made up of 16 amino acids. Trimming at V came to 4 bases and at J to 0 bases, leaving 6 bases not matched to a gene. In DNA form, the CDR3 reads TGTGCCAGTAGTACGTCCCGGGACAGGGTGAACACTGAAGCTTTCTTT. The encoded protein is CASSTSRDRVNTEAFF.

This clone was found a few times. The chain employs TRBV29-1 and TRBJ1-5; D is possibly TRBD1 (5 bases). The V and J ends lost 4 bases and 11 bases respectively, with 15 bases between them. The CDR3 has 12 residues. Germline CDR1 SQVTM, CDR2 ANQGSEA. The CDR3 DNA is TGCAGCGTTGTGGGGCCCGGTACGACCCAGCATTTT. Its protein product is CSVVGPGTTQHF.

This sequence joins TRBV19 and TRBJ1-1; 10 bases line up with TRBD1. The length of the CDR3 is 13 residues. The J segment lost 8 bases and the V segment lost 10 bases, leaving 10 bases of the junction unmatched. Germline-derived CDR1 and CDR2 are LNHDA and SQIVND (reference sequence). This CDR3 is CATQTDRGYEAFF. The DNA of the CDR3 is TGTGCCACACAAACGGACAGGGGGTACGAAGCTTTCTTT.

The CDR3 DNA follows: TGTGCCAGTAGTATAAATTGGGGCTCTAATGAAAAACTGTTTTTT. Protein product: CASSINWGSNEKLFF. The V and J genes are TRBV19 and TRBJ1-4; perhaps TRBD1 as D (5 bases). The germline CDR1 and CDR2 sequences are LNHDA and SQIVND (reference sequence). Trimming removed 2 bases from V and 3 bases from J, with 10 bases in between. The CDR3 runs to 15 residues.

The sample holds a few counts of this clone. The chain recombines TRBV6-6 with TRBJ1-3, with D uncertain. The CDR3 has 13 residues. V was shortened by 0 bases and J by 3 bases, with 3 bases between the two germline ends. The V gene's germline CDR1 is MNHNY and CDR2 SVGAGI (reference sequence). The CDR3, as DNA: TGTGCCAGCAGTTACTCTGGTGGAAACACCATATATTTT. Protein sequence: CASSYSGGNTIYF.

This clone was detected only a few times. The chain carries TRBV6-5 and TRBJ2-4; 8 bases fit TRBD1. Germline CDR1 is MNHEY and CDR2 is SVGAGI. This CDR3 is built from 14 residues. The J segment lost 6 bases and the V segment lost 5 bases, leaving 6 bases of the junction unmatched. The CDR3 DNA sequence: TGTGCCAGCAGTCCAGACAGGGGCGGAAACATTCAGTACTTC. Translation: CASSPDRGGNIQYF.

This chain uses TRBV4-1 with TRBJ2-2; D gene uncertain. There are 15 residues in the CDR3. The germline CDR1 and CDR2 sequences are MGHRA and YSYEKL. V was cut by 0 bases and J by 3 bases, with 8 bases left in between. The CDR3: CASSQDRTDTGELFF. The CDR3 DNA follows: TGCGCCAGCAGCCAAGATCGGACGGACACCGGGGAGCTGTTTTTT.

This clone turned up a few times. The chain joins TRBV6-1 to TRBJ1-5; D remains ambiguous. Trimming stripped 2 bases from V and 0 bases from J, with 8 bases between. CDR3 length: 15 residues. Germline CDR1 MNHNS, CDR2 SASEGT. The CDR3 DNA is TGTGCCAGCAGTGAACAGCCTTATAGCAATCAGCCCCAGCATTTT. Protein: CASSEQPYSNQPQHF.

V and J are TRBV19 and TRBJ2-1; either TRBD1 or TRBD2 may supply D (5 bases each). The CDR3 loop spans 12 amino acids. CDR1 is LNHDA and CDR2 is SQIVND in the germline V gene (reference sequence). The V end was cut by 4 bases, the J end by 10 bases, with 11 bases between. The CDR3 region is CASSTQGDEQFF. CDR3 bases: TGTGCCAGTAGTACGCAGGGAGACGAGCAGTTCTTC.

This chain links TRBV11-2 with TRBJ2-4, with D uncertain. V was pared by 4 bases and J by 0 bases, with 10 bases between. CDR3 length: 15 residues. From germline, CDR1 is SGHAT and CDR2 FQNNGV. The CDR3, as DNA: TGTGCCAGCAGCTCCCTACTTGTAGCCAAAAACATTCAGTACTTC. This encodes CASSSLLVAKNIQYF.

V gene TRBV11-2 combines with J gene TRBJ2-2, with 7 bases matching TRBD2. The V gene end was trimmed by 5 bases and the J gene end by 5 bases; junction bases not matched to a gene: 5. Germline CDR1 reads SGHAT; CDR2 reads FQNNGV. This CDR3 spans 14 amino acids. CDR3 sequence: CASSRDYSTGELFF. As DNA, the CDR3 is TGTGCCAGCAGCCGGGACTATTCGACCGGGGAGCTGTTTTTT.

The chain links TRBV7-9 to TRBJ2-5, with TRBD1 matching 7 bases. The CDR3 has 13 amino acids. CDR1 SEHNR and CDR2 FQNEAQ come from the germline V gene (reference sequence). Losses at the gene ends were 6 bases for V and 3 bases for J; bases not matched to a gene: 4. CDR3 region: CASRRQGKETQYF. CDR3 coding DNA: TGTGCCAGCAGAAGACAGGGTAAAGAGACCCAGTACTTC.

This chain uses TRBV11-2 with TRBJ1-1; D not certain. The germline V gene encodes CDR1 SGHAT and CDR2 FQNNGV. V was trimmed by 0 bases and J by 7 bases, leaving 12 bases between them. There are 14 residues in the CDR3. The CDR3 bases are TGTGCCAGCAGCTTAGATTCGGCGTGGAGTGAAGCTTTCTTT. Translating gives CASSLDSAWSEAFF.

The chain uses TRBV7-2 and TRBJ1-5; 8 nucleotides agree with TRBD1. The germline V gene has CDR1 SGHTA and CDR2 FQGNSA. The CDR3 loop spans 15 amino acids. The ends lost 1 base at V and 4 bases at J; junction bases unmatched: 3. The CDR3 reads CASSLGQGMNQPQHF. The CDR3 bases are TGTGCCAGCAGCTTAGGACAGGGGATGAATCAGCCCCAGCATTTT. Together with reference TRBV7-2 and TRBJ1-5, the CDR3 gives the full variable domain: GAGVSQSPSNKVTEKGKDVELRCDPISGHTALYWYRQSLGQGLEFLIYFQGNSAPDKSGLPSDRFSAERTGGSVSTLTIQRTQQEDSAVYLCASSLGQGMNQPQHFGDGTRLSIL.

This chain uses TRBV28 with TRBJ2-7; D is unclear. V was cut by 2 bases and J by 6 bases, with 11 bases left in between. The CDR3 runs to 13 residues. CDR1 and CDR2 (germline): MDHEN, SYDVKM. CDR3 nucleotide sequence: TGTGCCAGCAGTTTACCCCCTGGGCGCGAGCAGTACTTC. Amino acid sequence: CASSLPPGREQYF.

This chain connects TRBV2 to TRBJ2-5, with D possibly TRBD1 on 7 matching bases. The CDR3 is made up of 14 amino acids. Trimming took off 5 bases at V and 4 bases at J, with 14 bases between the two ends. The V gene's germline CDR1 is SNHLY and CDR2 FYNNEI. The CDR3: CASSYIQGGETQYF. The CDR3 nucleotides read TGTGCCAGCAGTTATATCCAGGGGGGAGAGACCCAGTACTTC.

The chain couples TRBV27 to TRBJ2-2; 11 bases align to TRBD2. After removal of 0 bases from V and 6 bases from J, the junction contained 3 bases not matched to a gene. The CDR3 spans 16 residues. The germline CDR1 and CDR2 sequences are MNHEY and SMNVEV (reference sequence). CDR3 residues: CASSLSLAGGPGELFF. DNA for the CDR3: TGTGCCAGCAGTTTATCTTTAGCGGGAGGGCCCGGGGAGCTGTTTTTT.

V and J are TRBV5-1 and TRBJ2-3, with 10 bases aligning to TRBD1. Germline-derived CDR1 and CDR2 are SGHRS and YFSETQ. V trimming: 4 bases; J trimming: 3 bases; junction bases outside the gene matches: 5. CDR3 size: 15 residues. This chain's CDR3 is CASSDRTGGTDTQYF. CDR3 in DNA: TGCGCCAGCAGCGACAGGACAGGGGGTACAGATACGCAGTATTTT.

The chain uses TRBV10-3 and TRBJ2-7; the D is unclear. The V and J ends lost 3 bases and 2 bases respectively, with 11 bases between them. The germline CDR1 and CDR2 sequences are ENHRY and SYGVKD. This CDR3 comprises 14 residues. The CDR3 DNA sequence: TGTGCCATCAGTGATGGGCTGGATGCCTACGAGCAGTACTTC. As protein: CAISDGLDAYEQYF.

The chain uses TRBV7-2 and TRBJ2-7, with D maybe TRBD1 (5 bases). From germline, CDR1 is SGHTA and CDR2 FQGNSA. Trimming cost V 2 bases and J 2 bases, with 13 bases left between them. This CDR3 is 15 amino acids long. The CDR3 nucleotides are TGTGCCAGCAGCTTAAACATAGGGGTTCCCTACGAGCAGTACTTC. This codes for CASSLNIGVPYEQYF.

The V call is TRBV7-9, the J call TRBJ2-6; D gene unclear. The V and J ends lost 2 bases and 2 bases respectively, with 10 bases between them. The CDR3 sequence is 16 residues long. The germline V gene has CDR1 SEHNR and CDR2 FQNEAQ (reference sequence). The CDR3 nucleotides read TGTGCCAGCAGCTTATATGGCCTTACTGGGGCCAACGTCCTGACTTTC. Its protein is CASSLYGLTGANVLTF.

CDR3 sequence (DNA): TGTGCCAGCAGTTCCCCTAGACAGTACAATGAGCAGTTCTTC. Protein: CASSSPRQYNEQFF. This sequence joins TRBV6-5 and TRBJ2-1; D is perhaps TRBD1 (5 bases). V lost 4 bases and J lost 4, with 11 bases in between. The germline V gene has CDR1 MNHEY and CDR2 SVGAGI. CDR3 length: 14 residues.

CDR3 in amino acids: CASSFKVSGTVYNEQFF. Written as DNA, the CDR3 is TGTGCCAGCAGCTTTAAAGTTAGCGGGACGGTATACAATGAGCAGTTCTTC. The J gene is TRBJ2-1, the V gene TRBV7-3, with TRBD2 matching 8 bases. CDR3 length equals 17 residues. With 3 bases clipped from V and 4 bases from J, the junction kept 11 bases outside the gene matches. Germline CDR1 is SGHTA and CDR2 is FQGTGA.

This clone was detected once. The chain employs TRBV10-3 and TRBJ2-3; D unclear. CDR1 and CDR2 (germline): ENHRY, SYGVKD. The V end lost 2 bases, the J end lost 7 bases, and 10 bases lay between the germline ends. CDR3 size: 13 residues. CDR3 coding DNA: TGTGCCATCAGTGAGGTGGGGAAAAATACGCAGTATTTT. This encodes CAISEVGKNTQYF.

This rearrangement joins TRBV11-2 to TRBJ2-3, with 7 bases identical to TRBD2. Per the germline V gene, CDR1 is SGHAT and CDR2 is FQNNGV. The CDR3 is 13 amino acids. With 7 bases clipped from V and 4 bases from J, the junction kept 5 bases outside the gene matches. CDR3 sequence reads: CASTLAGADTQYF. CDR3 nucleotides: TGTGCCAGCACCCTCGCGGGGGCAGATACGCAGTATTTT.

The J gene is TRBJ2-5, the V gene TRBV6-5; 9 positions agree with TRBD2. The J call may be wrong; the DNA end is better matched by TRBJ2-7. The germline CDR1 and CDR2 sequences are MNHEY and SVGAGI. CDR3 length: 16 residues. The CDR3 sequence is CASSYSLAGNSYEQYF. DNA for the CDR3: TGTGCCAGCAGTTACAGCCTAGCGGGGAACTCCTACGAGCAGTACTTC.